The rows below give T cell receptor beta chains drawn from one sample of a study of human T cells and chemical hapten exposure. TCRdb re-analysed the 5' RACE reads in MiXCR, keeping a single row per CDR3 protein. Seen here are 120,000 to 150,000 distinct CDR3 sequences, about 4.3% observed once, and the top ten hold roughly 1.4%. All receptors come from a female donor in good health. Both conserved end residues are trimmed from each CDR3.

j_call v_call cdr3_aa
TRBJ1-5 TRBV12-3/TRBV12-4 ASSSHRTNQPQH
TRBJ1-1 TRBV29-1 SVGNRGNTEAF
TRBJ2-3 TRBV6-5 ASSLKPEQCMGTQY
TRBJ1-2 TRBV12-3/TRBV12-4 ASSPDRGYGYT
TRBJ1-4 TRBV6-5 ASRKDTNNEKLF
TRBJ2-5 TRBV7-2 ASKDRNQETQY
TRBJ2-3 TRBV7-9 ASSLEQGAFTDTQY
TRBJ2-2 TRBV19 ASSTLAGGILNTGELF
TRBJ2-1 TRBV3-1 ASSQEKGAGWHEQF
TRBJ2-7 TRBV20-1 SASSWDKREQY
TRBJ1-5 TRBV20-1 SARDPLGQAIGQPQH
TRBJ1-6 TRBV10-3 AIRTGDNSPLH
TRBJ2-2 TRBV5-6 ASRPGHLLNTGELF
TRBJ2-5 TRBV10-3 AISEGVLSETQY
TRBJ2-7 TRBV29-1 SVVSNRGQYEQY
TRBJ1-4 TRBV5-5 ASSSQGTTNEKLF
TRBJ1-1 TRBV5-4 ASSLAREEAF
TRBJ2-1 TRBV7-2 ASSSSPLPYNEQF
TRBJ1-1 TRBV5-6 ASILRRGPVNTEAF
TRBJ2-3 TRBV14 ASSQELYAGDTQY
TRBJ2-1 TRBV2 ASSSAGVIYNEQF
TRBJ2-3 TRBV7-2 ASSFKGSGGGVPDTQY
TRBJ2-3 TRBV20-1 SADPHATDTQY
TRBJ2-3 TRBV29-1 SVEDQRQGFGTDTQY
TRBJ2-1 TRBV28 ASSSQGGSYNEQF
TRBJ1-1 TRBV11-2 ASSLEVPGAGAEAF
TRBJ1-2 TRBV12-3/TRBV12-4 ASSFGTPSRGYT